Presented here are 30 T cell receptor beta chains from one specimen sequenced in a study of T-cell reconstitution after alpha-beta-depleted transplantation in children. Library preparation (for TCRbeta) was performed with unique molecular identifiers. TCRdb passed the PCR reads through MiXCR, listing each CDR3 protein once. The sample holds around 400,000 distinct CDR3 sequences, about a tenth seen once. The source was PBMCs from the stem cell graft donor, collected from the stem cell graft. The receptors here all came from a human donor who donated a stem cell graft to a child with acute myeloid leukemia.

This clonotype was observed at least ten times. CDR3 loop: CASRGSGGGTQYF. CDR3 sequence (DNA): TGTGCCAGCAGAGGTTCAGGGGGGGGTACGCAGTATTTT. The J gene is TRBJ2-3, the V gene TRBV9, with D perhaps assigned TRBD1 or TRBD2 (7 bases each). V lost 5 bases and J 8 bases, leaving 15 bases between the germline ends. Per the germline V gene, CDR1 is SGDLS and CDR2 is YYNGEE. This CDR3 spans 13 amino acids.

This clonotype was found a few times. The chain is built from TRBV12-3 or TRBV12-4 and TRBJ2-5; D is uncertain. The CDR3 has 13 residues. Trimming took 3 bases from V and 5 from J, leaving 10 bases between them. The CDR3 loop reads CASSFFTLETQYF. The CDR3 DNA reads TGTGCCAGCAGTTTTTTTACCCTGGAGACCCAGTACTTC.

The rearrangement uses TRBV5-1 and TRBJ2-1; D assignment may be TRBD1 or TRBD2 (5 bases each). Germline-derived CDR1 and CDR2 are SGHRS and YFSETQ. CDR3 length equals 14 residues. Deletions cut 0 bases from V and 8 bases from J, with 12 bases between. CDR3 nucleotide sequence: TGCGCCAGCAGCTTGGCATGGGGGAATGATGAGCAGTTCTTC. This encodes CASSLAWGNDEQFF.

In its sample, this clonotype was seen many times. The rearrangement joins TRBV5-4 to TRBJ2-3; D is undetermined. This CDR3 contains 14 residues. V lost 0 bases and J lost 0, with 5 bases in between. Germline V lookup: CDR1 SGHNT, CDR2 YYREEE (reference sequence). CDR3 sequence (DNA): TGTGCCAGCAGCTTGGCCTCCAGCACAGATACGCAGTATTTT. Translated, it gives CASSLASSTDTQYF. Together with reference TRBV5-4 and TRBJ2-3, the CDR3 gives the full variable domain: ETGVTQSPTHLIKTRGQQVTLRCSSQSGHNTVSWYQQALGQGPQFIFQYYREEENGRGNFPPRFSGLQFPNYSSELNVNALELDDSALYLCASSLASSTDTQYFGPGTRLTVL.

This sequence joins TRBV3-1 and TRBJ2-7; D tentatively fits TRBD1 or TRBD2 (6 bases each). Germline CDR1 reads LGHDT; CDR2 reads YNNKEL (reference sequence). Trimming removed 4 bases at V and 6 bases at J, with 19 bases between. The CDR3 sequence is 15 residues long. In nucleotides, the CDR3 is TGTGCCAGCAGCCTCGGGACCACTCGGGGGCTCGAGCAGTACTTC. Its translation: CASSLGTTRGLEQYF.

The chain uses TRBV5-6 and TRBJ2-1; no firm D call. Germline lookup yields CDR1 SGHDT and CDR2 YYEEEE. Trimming shortened V by 0 bases and J by 4 bases, and 8 bases separated the two germline ends. The length of the CDR3 is 14 residues. CDR3 region: CASSLAVTYNEQFF. In DNA form, the CDR3 reads TGTGCCAGCAGCTTGGCGGTTACGTACAATGAGCAGTTCTTC.

The rearrangement uses TRBV25-1 and TRBJ2-7; 15 nucleotides align to TRBD2. Germline V gene sequence: CDR1 MGHDK, CDR2 SYGVNS. Trimming at V came to 4 bases and at J to 5 bases, leaving 9 bases not matched to a gene. CDR3 size: 17 residues. CDR3: CASSGQTGLAGGHEQYF. Here the CDR3 DNA reads TGTGCCAGCAGTGGCCAGACGGGACTAGCGGGAGGCCACGAGCAGTACTTC.

Many counts were recorded for this clonotype. V usage is TRBV6-2 or TRBV6-3 and J usage is TRBJ1-5, with 8 bases identical to TRBD1. This CDR3 contains 15 residues. J gave up 6 bases and V 6 bases, and 10 bases lay outside the gene matches. Germline CDR1 is MNHEY and CDR2 is SVGEGT. In DNA form, the CDR3 reads TGTGCCAGCAGCGCAAGGACAGGGATCGGTCAGCCCCAGCATTTT. Its protein product is CASSARTGIGQPQHF.

This clonotype has at least ten counts. V and J are TRBV5-1 and TRBJ2-7, with 7 bases identical to TRBD2. The germline V gene encodes CDR1 SGHRS and CDR2 YFSETQ. The ends lost 1 base at V and 6 bases at J; junction bases unmatched: 10. The CDR3 contains 15 residues. CDR3 in DNA: TGCGCCAGCAGCTTGCAACCTAGCGGTCCCGGCGAGCAGTACTTC. As protein: CASSLQPSGPGEQYF. The full variable domain, completed using reference TRBV5-1 and TRBJ2-7, is KAGVTQTPRYLIKTRGQQVTLSCSPISGHRSVSWYQQTPGQGLQFLFEYFSETQRNKGNFPGRFSGRQFSNSRSEMNVSTLELGDSALYLCASSLQPSGPGEQYFGPGTRLTVT.

This clonotype was counted at least ten times. This chain joins TRBV29-1 and TRBJ2-1, with D perhaps TRBD1 (5 bases). Trimming stripped 3 bases from V and 6 bases from J, with 9 bases between. CDR1 is SQVTM and CDR2 is ANQGSEA in the germline V gene. The CDR3 contains 12 residues. The CDR3, as DNA: TGCAGCGTTGACTGGCAGGGCAATGAGCAGTTCTTC. Encoded protein: CSVDWQGNEQFF.

This clonotype was observed a few times. The chain links TRBV11-2 to TRBJ2-7, with 7 bases lining up with TRBD1. The CDR3 length is 15 residues. CDR1 SGHAT and CDR2 FQNNGV come from the germline V gene. Unmatched junction bases numbered 3, after V lost 1 base and J lost 0 bases. CDR3 in amino acids: CASSLARDSSYEQYF. The CDR3 DNA reads TGTGCCAGCAGCTTAGCTCGGGACAGCTCCTACGAGCAGTACTTC.

This clonotype was picked up many times. The CDR3 DNA reads as TGTGCCATCAGCCTTATAGCGGGAGGGAACACCGGGGAGCTGTTTTTT. It yields the protein CAISLIAGGNTGELFF. The chain has TRBV10-3 and TRBJ2-2, with 10 bases fitting TRBD2. This CDR3 comprises 16 residues. Per the germline V gene, CDR1 is ENHRY and CDR2 is SYGVKD. V dropped 6 bases and J dropped 1; count of bases not matched to a gene: 5.

The V call is TRBV5-1, the J call TRBJ2-1; no definite D call. The CDR3 totals 14 residues. Between the trimmed V and J ends, which lost 4 bases and 7 bases, there was a span of 15 bases. The germline CDR1 and CDR2 sequences are SGHRS and YFSETQ. DNA for the CDR3: TGCGCCAGCAGCCCTAGGGATGCCGAGAATGAGCAGTTCTTC. It is translated as CASSPRDAENEQFF.

The table lists this clonotype with many counts. CDR3: CASRKTSGGHTDTQYF. The CDR3 bases are TGTGCCAGCAGAAAGACTAGCGGGGGACACACAGATACGCAGTATTTT. The J gene is TRBJ2-3, the V gene TRBV12-3 or TRBV12-4; the match to TRBD2 covers 12 bases. The CDR3 spans 16 residues. With 6 bases clipped from V and 2 bases from J, the junction kept 6 bases outside the gene matches.

This clonotype was detected ten times or more. The chain links TRBV7-8 to TRBJ2-7; a possible D gene is TRBD2 (6 bases). Germline values: CDR1 SGHVS, CDR2 FQNEAQ. The V gene lost 5 bases and the J gene lost 2 bases, with 13 bases spanning the gap. This CDR3 is 14 amino acids long. The DNA of the CDR3 is TGTGCCAGCAGCCCCCCGGGGGAAGCCTACGAGCAGTACTTC. Amino acid sequence: CASSPPGEAYEQYF.

This rearrangement joins TRBV7-8 to TRBJ2-1; the D is unclear. The length of the CDR3 is 18 residues. Germline values: CDR1 SGHVS, CDR2 FQNEAQ. Trimming removed 2 bases from V and 0 bases from J, with 17 bases in between. The DNA for the CDR3 is TGTGCCAGCAGCTTAAGCAGAGGACGGACGAGCTCCTACAATGAGCAGTTCTTC. Residues: CASSLSRGRTSSYNEQFF.

This clonotype has a handful of counts. This sequence joins TRBV6-5 and TRBJ2-3; no clear D. This CDR3 comprises 16 residues. The V gene's germline CDR1 is MNHEY and CDR2 SVGAGI. V was trimmed by 4 bases and J by 0 bases, leaving 14 bases between them. As DNA, the CDR3 is TGTGCCAGCAGTTCCACCAGGTTTAGAAGCACAGATACGCAGTATTTT. It codes for CASSSTRFRSTDTQYF.

This clonotype showed up just a few times. The rearrangement links TRBV3-1 to TRBJ2-7; D is uncertain. This CDR3 spans 11 amino acids. CDR1 is LGHDT, CDR2 YNNKEL, per germline (reference sequence). Trimming shortened V by 1 base and J by 6 bases, and 4 bases separated the two germline ends. CDR3 DNA sequence: TGTGCCAGCAGCCAAGGCCGCGAGCAGTACGTC. This sequence encodes CASSQGREQYV.

This clonotype was found many times. The chain carries TRBV7-2 and TRBJ2-1; D not resolved. Trimming took 4 bases from V and 10 from J, leaving 20 bases between them. Germline V lookup: CDR1 SGHTA, CDR2 FQGNSA. This CDR3 has 15 amino acids. Here the CDR3 reads CASSSMPELHREQFF. CDR3 sequence (DNA): TGTGCCAGCAGCTCCATGCCGGAATTACATCGGGAGCAGTTCTTC.

The V and J genes are TRBV12-3 or TRBV12-4 and TRBJ2-7; 7 nucleotides align to TRBD2. V trimming: 6 bases; J trimming: 7 bases; junction bases outside the gene matches: 9. This CDR3 spans 13 amino acids. CDR3 region: CASSLTGSGEQYV. The CDR3 DNA is TGTGCCAGCAGCTTAACAGGTAGCGGGGAGCAGTACGTC.

This clonotype has ten or more counts. In nucleotides, the CDR3 is TGCGCCAGCAGCCTTAACGTTGGAGGGGGGGAGCAGTTCTTC. This translates into CASSLNVGGGEQFF. The V and J genes are TRBV5-1 and TRBJ2-1; D may correspond to TRBD1 or TRBD2 (6 bases each). Germline lookup yields CDR1 SGHRS and CDR2 YFSETQ. V was pared by 4 bases and J by 10 bases, with 18 bases between. This CDR3 has 14 amino acids.

This clonotype was observed at least ten times. The rearrangement links TRBV6-1 to TRBJ1-2, with TRBD1 as a possible D gene (6 bases). CDR3 length: 13 amino acids. Germline CDR1 MNHNS, CDR2 SASEGT. V was clipped by 6 bases and J by 5 bases, with 13 bases between them. CDR3 nucleotide sequence: TGTGCCAGCAGCCTGGGACACGATTATGGCTACACCTTC. It translates to CASSLGHDYGYTF.

The gene calls are TRBV5-1 and TRBJ1-2; TRBD1 is a possible D gene (6 bases). V lost 0 bases and J 1 base, leaving 16 bases between the germline ends. The CDR3 sequence is 17 residues long. Germline V gene sequence: CDR1 SGHRS, CDR2 YFSETQ. The CDR3 sequence is CASSLANDRRLNYGYTF. CDR3 nucleotides: TGCGCCAGCAGCTTGGCTAACGACAGGCGACTTAACTATGGCTACACCTTC.

This clonotype was detected only a few times. The chain uses TRBV7-9 and TRBJ1-1; the D is unclear. Germline V gene lookup returns CDR1 SEHNR and CDR2 FQNEAQ (reference sequence). The CDR3 runs to 16 residues. The V end lost 2 bases, the J end lost 1 base, and 14 bases lay between the germline ends. The CDR3 region is CASSLWADRGNTEAFF. CDR3 sequence (DNA): TGTGCCAGCAGCTTATGGGCCGACCGGGGGAACACTGAAGCTTTCTTT.

The rearrangement links TRBV7-2 to TRBJ2-2; possibly TRBD1 for D (6 bases). The V end was cut by 5 bases, the J end by 2 bases, with 12 bases between. This CDR3 has 15 amino acids. Looked up from germline, CDR1 is SGHTA and CDR2 is FQGNSA. The CDR3 here is CASSLWTVNTGELFF. In nucleotides, the CDR3 is TGTGCCAGCAGCCTGTGGACAGTTAACACCGGGGAGCTGTTTTTT.

The chain links TRBV20-1 to TRBJ2-3; 7 nucleotides line up with TRBD2. V lost 7 bases and J lost 7; bases outside the gene matches: 5. This CDR3 comprises 11 residues. Looked up from germline, CDR1 is DFQATT and CDR2 is SNEGSKA (reference sequence). CDR3 sequence reads: CSVTSANTQYF. The CDR3, as DNA: TGCAGTGTTACTAGCGCAAATACGCAGTATTTT.

This clonotype was counted a few times. This rearrangement joins TRBV11-3 to TRBJ2-3, with D perhaps TRBD1 or TRBD2 (5 bases each). The CDR3 contains 17 residues. Trimming removed 5 bases at V and 2 bases at J, with 20 bases between. The germline V gene encodes CDR1 SGHNT and CDR2 YENEEA. This CDR3 is CASSPGRLGAPTDTQYF. The CDR3 nucleotides read TGTGCCAGCAGCCCAGGACGCCTCGGGGCCCCCACAGATACGCAGTATTTT.

This clonotype was detected only a few times. The rearrangement joins TRBV20-1 to TRBJ1-5; tentatively, D is TRBD1 (5 bases). The CDR3 length is 13 residues. Germline loops: CDR1 DFQATT, CDR2 SNEGSKA (reference sequence). V was clipped by 1 base and J by 11 bases, with 15 bases between them. The CDR3 region is CSARGLGGTAQHF. CDR3 DNA: TGCAGTGCTAGAGGTTTGGGCGGGACGGCCCAGCATTTT.

In its sample, this clonotype was seen many times. The chain links TRBV18 to TRBJ2-3; TRBD1 aligns across 8 bases. This CDR3 comprises 13 residues. Germline CDR1 is KGHSH and CDR2 is LQKENI. Germline trimming cut 3 bases from V and 6 bases from J; bases unmatched to any gene: 2. The CDR3 loop is CASSPRQGDTQYF. CDR3 nucleotide sequence: TGTGCCAGCTCACCGAGACAGGGGGATACGCAGTATTTT.

The chain couples TRBV24-1 to TRBJ2-5, with TRBD2 matching over 7 bases. CDR3 size: 16 residues. V shed 3 bases, J shed 1 base, and the junction held 7 bases outside the gene matches. Looked up from germline, CDR1 is KGHDR and CDR2 is SFDVKD. The CDR3 region has the DNA TGTGCCACCAGTGATGACTGGGGGGGAAGCCAAGAGACCCAGTACTTC. Amino acid sequence: CATSDDWGGSQETQYF.